This T cell receptor (beta chain) was sequenced in a study of shared clonotypes between healthy human individuals. Study as a whole: CD4 naive cells filled three plates per donor, CD4 memory three, CD8 naive two and CD8 memory one. Study-wide findings and caveats: Estimated clonotype richness was generally higher in naive than memory subsets.

Remarks on this clone: Its antigen is as yet unknown.

Trimming shortened V by 1 base and J by 5 bases, and 15 bases separated the two germline ends. The CDR3 runs to 15 residues. The V gene's germline CDR1 is SGHAT and CDR2 FQNNGV. Donors, healthy HIV-negative adults, lacked recent acute infections or vaccinations. Every subset had its genomic DNA shared out evenly among several immunoSEQ plates. The table came from immunoSEQ multiplex PCR; TCRdb's copy has only in-frame clones and leaves some out. The repertoire consists of 700,000 or so clones, with less than 80% occurring once and the leading ten covering 1.8%. The specimen was memory CD4+ T cells sorted from blood. Subset meaning: CD45RA-negative fraction. The TCR was taken from a woman aged 30 to 39 in good health. The chain employs TRBV11-2 and TRBJ2-7; no clear D gene. The CDR3 region is CASSLVWGSLDEQYF. CDR3 DNA: TGTGCCAGCAGCTTAGTGTGGGGTTCGTTGGACGAGCAGTACTTC.